Listed below are T cell receptor beta chains from one sample, sequenced in a study of early T cells in non-severe SARS-CoV-2 infection. A single record per CDR3 protein comes from TCRdb applying MiXCR to the 5' RACE reads. Altogether about 70,000 distinct CDR3 sequences are present, 11% being singletons, with the ten largest covering 4% to 5%. Sequencing was performed on whole blood. Receptor source: an adult who was a healthcare worker with PCR-confirmed SARS-CoV-2 infection or an uninfected control (not recorded which). Each CDR3 is given with its conserved first and last residue. The D gene is left open where the match is weak. Clone size is stated in some rows and not others, as once, few, many or a class when expanded.

D gene	clone size	V gene	J gene	CDR3 protein	CDR3 DNA
TRBD2	few	TRBV20-1	TRBJ2-3	CSASGGILDTQYF	TGCAGTGCTAGCGGGGGGATACTTGATACGCAGTATTTT
.	many	TRBV18	TRBJ1-1	CASSPPKGRNTEAFF	TGTGCCAGCTCACCACCGAAGGGGCGGAACACTGAAGCTTTCTTT
.	.	TRBV6-5	TRBJ2-7	CASSARGYEQYF	TGTGCCAGCAGTGCAAGGGGCTACGAGCAGTACTTC
TRBD1	many	TRBV7-9	TRBJ2-7	CASSPTTGTGGAEQYF	TGTGCCAGCAGCCCTACAACCGGGACAGGGGGGGCCGAGCAGTACTTC
.	few	TRBV18	TRBJ1-2	CASSPITANYGYTF	TGTGCCAGCTCACCGATAACAGCTAACTATGGCTACACCTTC
TRBD1	many	TRBV11-3	TRBJ1-1	CASSLAGGTEAFF	TGTGCCAGCAGCTTAGCAGGGGGCACTGAAGCTTTCTTT
TRBD2	many	TRBV19	TRBJ2-2	CASSSRRLAGVGTGELFF	TGTGCCAGTAGCTCCCGGAGACTAGCGGGGGTCGGCACCGGGGAGCTGTTTTTT
TRBD1	many	TRBV10-2	TRBJ1-1	CASRVTTGTTEAFF	TGCGCCAGCAGAGTAACGACAGGGACCACTGAAGCTTTCTTT
TRBD2	few	TRBV20-1	TRBJ2-7	CSAKDTSGGADEQYF	TGCAGTGCTAAAGATACTAGCGGGGGGGCGGACGAGCAGTACTTC
.	.	TRBV6-2/TRBV6-3	TRBJ1-5	CASSYPGQSNQPQHF	TGTGCCAGCAGTTACCCGGGACAATCTAATCAGCCCCAGCATTTT
.	.	TRBV5-6	TRBJ2-7	CASSFPRMSNYEQYF	TGTGCCAGCAGCTTTCCGAGAATGTCCAATTACGAGCAGTACTTC
TRBD1	many	TRBV29-1	TRBJ2-3	CSVEGQTTDTQYF	TGCAGCGTTGAGGGACAGACCACAGATACGCAGTATTTT
.	many	TRBV7-9	TRBJ1-4	CASSLSGTGGEKLFF	TGTGCCAGCAGCTTATCTGGCACCGGGGGTGAAAAACTGTTTTTT
.	many	TRBV18	TRBJ1-2	CASSFRDVGYTF	TGTGCCAGCTCGTTCAGGGATGTGGGCTACACCTTC
.	many	TRBV11-1	TRBJ2-5	CASSLGRASQETQYF	TGTGCCAGCAGCTTAGGGCGGGCGAGCCAAGAGACCCAGTACTTC
TRBD1	few	TRBV9	TRBJ2-7	CASSVEGTGAYEQYF	TGTGCCAGCAGCGTAGAGGGGACAGGGGCCTACGAGCAGTACTTC
.	.	TRBV6-6	TRBJ2-3	CASSYMGGFVTDTQYF	TGTGCCAGCAGTTACATGGGGGGCTTCGTAACAGATACGCAGTATTTT
TRBD2	many	TRBV5-1	TRBJ2-1	CASTPGSGGGYNEQFF	TGCGCCAGCACCCCGGGCAGTGGCGGGGGCTACAATGAGCAGTTCTTC
.	.	TRBV12-3/TRBV12-4	TRBJ1-1	CASTLRALGTEAFF	TGTGCCAGCACCCTCCGGGCGTTGGGCACTGAAGCTTTCTTT
.	many	TRBV11-3	TRBJ2-1	CASSPGIDNEQFF	TGTGCCAGCAGCCCTGGTATCGACAATGAGCAGTTCTTC
.	many	TRBV6-5	TRBJ1-5	CASSSRNQPQHF	TGTGCCAGCAGTTCACGCAATCAGCCCCAGCATTTT
.	many	TRBV5-6	TRBJ1-4	CASSDRDSGEKLFF	TGTGCCAGCAGCGACCGGGACTCTGGTGAAAAACTGTTTTTT
TRBD1	many	TRBV20-1	TRBJ1-5	CSARQGASNQPQHF	TGCAGTGCTAGACAGGGGGCTTCCAATCAGCCCCAGCATTTT
.	few	TRBV11-3	TRBJ1-2	CASSPEGRQGPSKANYGYTF	TGTGCCAGCAGCCCAGAGGGGCGTCAGGGCCCTTCGAAAGCTAACTATGGCTACACCTTC
.	many	TRBV20-1	TRBJ1-1	CSARDQAGRLEAFF	TGCAGTGCTAGAGATCAGGCAGGGAGGTTGGAAGCTTTCTTT
.	.	TRBV9	TRBJ2-3	CASSPPSLTTTDTQYF	TGTGCCAGCAGCCCCCCGAGCCTTACGACCACAGATACGCAGTATTTT
.	many	TRBV20-1	TRBJ2-3	CSAEFPGARGTDTQYF	TGCAGTGCCGAATTCCCAGGGGCTAGGGGCACAGATACGCAGTATTTT
.	many	TRBV6-6	TRBJ2-7	CASSPKYEQYF	TGTGCCAGCAGCCCTAAATACGAGCAGTACTTC
.	many	TRBV13	TRBJ1-1	CASRILNTEAFF	TGTGCCAGCAGGATCCTGAACACTGAAGCTTTCTTT
.	few	TRBV2	TRBJ1-6	CASSGSVGSPLHF	TGTGCCAGCAGTGGAAGTGTCGGTTCACCCCTCCACTTT
.	many	TRBV6-5	TRBJ2-7	CASSYGGTGEQYF	TGTGCCAGCAGTTACGGCGGGACCGGCGAGCAGTACTTC
.	few	TRBV2	TRBJ2-3	CASSLEGGADTQYF	TGTGCCAGCAGCCTGGAGGGGGGCGCAGATACGCAGTATTTT
.	many	TRBV7-2	TRBJ1-3	CASSFRVSGNTIYF	TGTGCCAGCAGCTTCAGGGTCTCTGGAAACACCATATATTTT
TRBD1	many	TRBV24-1	TRBJ1-2	CATSDYPDRELGGYTF	TGTGCCACCAGTGATTACCCGGACAGGGAGCTAGGTGGCTACACCTTC
.	few	TRBV6-2/TRBV6-3	TRBJ1-1	CASSYPYLNTEAFF	TGTGCCAGCAGTTACCCCTACCTGAACACTGAAGCTTTCTTT
TRBD2	.	TRBV9	TRBJ2-2	CASSRTSGLTGELFF	TGTGCCAGCAGCCGGACTAGCGGCCTCACCGGGGAGCTGTTTTTT
.	.	TRBV7-2	TRBJ2-2	CASSLYSSGELFF	TGTGCCAGCAGCTTATACTCTTCCGGGGAGCTGTTTTTT
.	.	TRBV7-2	TRBJ2-5	CASSYGANQETQYF	TGTGCCAGCAGCTATGGCGCTAACCAAGAGACCCAGTACTTC
.	.	TRBV10-3	TRBJ1-6	CAISADSPLHF	TGTGCCATCAGTGCGGATTCACCCCTCCACTTT
TRBD1	few	TRBV6-5	TRBJ2-7	CASRTGTDYEQYF	TGTGCCAGCAGGACTGGGACAGACTACGAGCAGTACTTC
.	few	TRBV12-3/TRBV12-4	TRBJ2-2	CASSQGVRGGELFF	TGTGCCAGCAGCCAAGGGGTCAGGGGCGGGGAGCTGTTTTTT
TRBD1	.	TRBV19	TRBJ2-5	CASSIGGQATGETQYF	TGTGCCAGTAGTATAGGGGGACAGGCCACTGGAGAGACCCAGTACTTC
.	many	TRBV7-9	TRBJ2-7	CASSLAGRTYEQYF	TGTGCCAGCAGCTTGGCTGGACGGACCTACGAGCAGTACTTC
.	many	TRBV20-1	TRBJ1-1	CSARDYGGVTEAFF	TGCAGTGCTAGAGATTACGGGGGGGTCACTGAAGCTTTCTTT